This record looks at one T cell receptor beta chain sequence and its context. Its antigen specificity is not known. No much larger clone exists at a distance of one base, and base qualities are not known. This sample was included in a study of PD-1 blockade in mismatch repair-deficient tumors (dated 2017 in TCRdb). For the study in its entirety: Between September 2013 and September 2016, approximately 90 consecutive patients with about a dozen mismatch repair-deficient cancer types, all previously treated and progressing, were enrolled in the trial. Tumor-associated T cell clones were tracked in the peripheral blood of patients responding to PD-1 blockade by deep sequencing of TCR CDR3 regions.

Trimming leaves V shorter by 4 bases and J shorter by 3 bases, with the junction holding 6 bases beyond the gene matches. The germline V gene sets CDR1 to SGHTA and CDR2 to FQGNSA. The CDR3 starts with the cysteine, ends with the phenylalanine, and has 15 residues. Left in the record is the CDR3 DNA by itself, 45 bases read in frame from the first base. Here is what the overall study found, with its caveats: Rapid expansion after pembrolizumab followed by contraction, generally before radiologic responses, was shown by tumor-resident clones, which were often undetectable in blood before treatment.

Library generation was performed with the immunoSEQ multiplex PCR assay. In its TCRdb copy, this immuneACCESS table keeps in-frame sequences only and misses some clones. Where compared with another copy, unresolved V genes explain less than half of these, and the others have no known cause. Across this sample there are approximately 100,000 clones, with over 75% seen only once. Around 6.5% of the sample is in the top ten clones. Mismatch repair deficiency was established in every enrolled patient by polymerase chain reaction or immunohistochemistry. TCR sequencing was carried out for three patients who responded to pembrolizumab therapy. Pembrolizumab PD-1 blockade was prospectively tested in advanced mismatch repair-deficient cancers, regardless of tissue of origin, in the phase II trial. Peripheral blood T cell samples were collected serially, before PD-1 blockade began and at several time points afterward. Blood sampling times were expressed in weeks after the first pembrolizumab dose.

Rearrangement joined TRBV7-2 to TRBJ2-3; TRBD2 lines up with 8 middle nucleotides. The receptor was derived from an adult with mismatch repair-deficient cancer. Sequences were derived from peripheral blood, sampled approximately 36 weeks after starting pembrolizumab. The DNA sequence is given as TGTGCCAGCAGCTCCACTAGCGGAGTTACAGATACGCAGTATTTT. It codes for CASSSTSGVTDTQYF.